These T cell receptor beta chains were read from a single sample in a study of T cell repertoires in cytomegalovirus infection. These receptors have no identified antigens. TCRdb re-analysed the reads in MiXCR, keeping a single row per CDR3 protein. Here the sample spans some 700,000 distinct CDR3 sequences, roughly 30% being singletons. Sequenced here: cultured PBMCs, sampled from culture after CMV antigen stimulation. The receptors derive from a human donor in good health (CMV status not recorded). Some clones in this sample may be carry-over from other donors' samples. CDR3s include the opening cysteine and the closing phenylalanine or tryptophan. Each record gives: V gene, clone size, J gene, D gene, CDR3 protein, CDR3 DNA. The D gene is left open where the match is weak. Expanded clones are given a class, and other clones once, few, many or no size at all.

v_call: TRBV12-3/TRBV12-4
clone_size: -
j_call: TRBJ2-5
d_call: -
cdr3_aa: CASSSLGSRDVQETQYF
cdr3_nt: TGTGCCAGCAGTTCTCTGGGGTCTCGAGATGTGCAAGAGACCCAGTACTTC

v_call: TRBV7-8
clone_size: many
j_call: TRBJ2-4
d_call: -
cdr3_aa: CASSLALGNRGGNIQYF
cdr3_nt: TGTGCCAGCAGCTTAGCGCTCGGGAACAGGGGGGGAAACATTCAGTACTTC

v_call: TRBV18
clone_size: -
j_call: TRBJ2-7
d_call: -
cdr3_aa: CASSPGRRTALTEQYF
cdr3_nt: TGTGCCAGCTCACCTGGCCGCAGGACAGCCCTGACCGAGCAGTACTTC

v_call: TRBV6-6
clone_size: -
j_call: TRBJ2-2
d_call: -
cdr3_aa: CASSPTTGQPGTGELFF
cdr3_nt: TGTGCCAGCAGCCCTACCACCGGACAGCCGGGCACCGGGGAGCTGTTTTTT

v_call: TRBV6-5
clone_size: -
j_call: TRBJ2-7
d_call: -
cdr3_aa: CASSYGANLEQYF
cdr3_nt: TGTGCCAGCAGTTACGGGGCGAATCTAGAGCAGTACTTC

v_call: TRBV7-6
clone_size: few
j_call: TRBJ2-7
d_call: TRBD2
cdr3_aa: CASSLEGPAGGPNEQYF
cdr3_nt: TGTGCCAGCAGCTTAGAGGGCCCAGCGGGGGGGCCAAACGAGCAGTACTTC

v_call: TRBV12-3/TRBV12-4
clone_size: few
j_call: TRBJ2-2
d_call: -
cdr3_aa: CASTLTLSYNTGELFF
cdr3_nt: TGTGCCAGCACCTTGACTCTCTCATATAACACCGGGGAGCTGTTTTTT

v_call: TRBV10-3
clone_size: few
j_call: TRBJ2-4
d_call: -
cdr3_aa: CAGDIQYF
cdr3_nt: TGTGCGGGGGACATTCAGTACTTC

v_call: TRBV7-2
clone_size: -
j_call: TRBJ2-1
d_call: TRBD2
cdr3_aa: CASTQWASGSNEQFF
cdr3_nt: TGTGCCAGCACCCAGTGGGCTAGCGGGAGCAATGAGCAGTTCTTC

v_call: TRBV19
clone_size: -
j_call: TRBJ2-1
d_call: -
cdr3_aa: CASSIVRLLDFNEQFF
cdr3_nt: TGTGCCAGTAGTATAGTTCGGCTCCTAGATTTCAATGAGCAGTTCTTC

v_call: TRBV27
clone_size: few
j_call: TRBJ1-1
d_call: -
cdr3_aa: CASSFNGGTEAFF
cdr3_nt: TGTGCCAGCAGTTTTAATGGGGGCACTGAAGCTTTCTTT

v_call: TRBV12-5
clone_size: -
j_call: TRBJ2-4
d_call: TRBD1
cdr3_aa: CASGSRQGRAKNIQYF
cdr3_nt: TGTGCTAGTGGTTCCCGACAGGGGAGAGCCAAAAACATTCAGTACTTC

v_call: TRBV27
clone_size: -
j_call: TRBJ2-3
d_call: -
cdr3_aa: CASSPPMGTQYF
cdr3_nt: TGTGCCAGCAGTCCGCCTATGGGTACGCAGTATTTT

v_call: TRBV7-9
clone_size: many
j_call: TRBJ2-1
d_call: TRBD2
cdr3_aa: CASSSSGGYNEQFF
cdr3_nt: TGTGCCAGCAGTTCTAGCGGGGGATACAATGAGCAGTTCTTC

v_call: TRBV28
clone_size: few
j_call: TRBJ2-3
d_call: -
cdr3_aa: CASSLKGRVNTQYF
cdr3_nt: TGTGCCAGCAGCCTGAAGGGGCGCGTGAATACGCAGTATTTT

v_call: TRBV6-1
clone_size: few
j_call: TRBJ2-2
d_call: -
cdr3_aa: CASKGFSLGELFF
cdr3_nt: TGTGCCAGCAAGGGATTTAGTCTCGGGGAGCTGTTTTTT

v_call: TRBV6-2/TRBV6-3
clone_size: -
j_call: TRBJ2-1
d_call: TRBD2
cdr3_aa: CASSLQAGVGEQFF
cdr3_nt: TGTGCCAGCAGTTTACAAGCGGGAGTTGGAGAGCAGTTCTTC

v_call: TRBV7-9
clone_size: few
j_call: TRBJ2-2
d_call: -
cdr3_aa: CASTAHNGELFF
cdr3_nt: TGTGCCAGCACCGCGCATAACGGGGAGCTGTTTTTT

v_call: TRBV20-1
clone_size: -
j_call: TRBJ2-4
d_call: -
cdr3_aa: CSAPSVGGMVDIQYF
cdr3_nt: TGCAGTGCGCCTTCGGTAGGCGGGATGGTGGACATTCAGTACTTC

v_call: TRBV5-1
clone_size: -
j_call: TRBJ2-5
d_call: TRBD2
cdr3_aa: CASRTSGRPQETQYF
cdr3_nt: TGCGCCAGCCGTACTAGCGGGAGGCCCCAAGAGACCCAGTACTTC

v_call: TRBV6-6
clone_size: -
j_call: TRBJ2-3
d_call: -
cdr3_aa: CASSRSETGITDTQYF
cdr3_nt: TGTGCCAGCAGTCGTTCGGAGACAGGAATAACAGATACGCAGTATTTT

v_call: TRBV20-1
clone_size: few
j_call: TRBJ2-5
d_call: TRBD2
cdr3_aa: CSARDLAGFQETQYF
cdr3_nt: TGCAGTGCTAGAGATCTAGCGGGATTCCAAGAGACCCAGTACTTC

v_call: TRBV7-9
clone_size: -
j_call: TRBJ2-5
d_call: -
cdr3_aa: CASSLSAVETQYF
cdr3_nt: TGTGCCAGCAGCTTATCAGCGGTAGAGACCCAGTACTTC

v_call: TRBV12-3/TRBV12-4
clone_size: many
j_call: TRBJ2-1
d_call: -
cdr3_aa: CASSLGALLSYNEQFF
cdr3_nt: TGTGCCAGCAGTCTGGGGGCTTTACTCTCCTACAATGAGCAGTTCTTC